The 24 T cell receptor beta chains given below trace back to one sample, sequenced in a study of blood T cells in healthy people across ages (dated by TCRdb to the mid-2010s). The library was generated by 5' RACE. The sequencer was an Illumina HiSeq 2500. A second 7 to 11 cycle PCR used a sample-barcoded 5' primer and a J-beta primer mix. TCRdb ran its own pipeline on the public reads, namely fastp trimming at Q25 and MiXCR clone calling, and kept in-frame beta chains. Every distinct CDR3 protein forms one entry, paired with its most common genes and DNA. This sample comprises fewer than 900,000 distinct CDR3 sequences, roughly 43% of them detected only once. Together, the top ten hold 20% to 25% of the sample. Sequenced input: blood. The receptor set was obtained from a woman in her fifties or sixties in good health.

This clonotype was seen a single time. CDR3 sequence (DNA): TGTGCCAGCGGCCAGACTAGCGGGAGGCCCGGTGAGCAGTTCTTC. Translating it yields CASGQTSGRPGEQFF. The chain has TRBV11-2 and TRBJ2-1; 13 bases agree with TRBD2. After removal of 8 bases from V and 9 bases from J, the junction contained 10 bases not matched to a gene. CDR3 length: 15 residues. Germline CDR1 and CDR2: SGHAT and FQNNGV. Using reference TRBV11-2 and TRBJ2-1 for the parts outside the CDR3, the full variable domain is EAGVAQSPRYKIIEKRQSVAFWCNPISGHATLYWYQQILGQGPKLLIQFQNNGVVDDSQLPKDRFSAERLKGVDSTLKIQPAKLEDSAVYLCASGQTSGRPGEQFFGPGTRLTVL.

This clonotype showed up just a few times. The chain joins TRBV7-2 to TRBJ1-1; D is uncertain. The CDR3 is 14 amino acids. The germline CDR1 and CDR2 sequences are SGHTA and FQGNSA. Trimming pared 1 base from V and 6 bases from J, leaving 12 bases between. CDR3 region: CASSLVRESSEAFF. The CDR3 DNA reads as TGTGCCAGCAGCTTAGTACGAGAGAGTTCTGAAGCTTTCTTT.

This clonotype was counted a few times. The gene calls are TRBV11-1 and TRBJ2-7; D might be TRBD1 (6 bases). Germline V lookup: CDR1 SGHAT, CDR2 FQDESV (reference sequence). This CDR3 has 15 residues. Trimming left V 2 bases short and J 1 base short, with 12 bases between. Here the CDR3 reads CASSLRDNPSYEQYF. The CDR3 nucleotides read TGTGCCAGCAGCTTACGGGACAACCCTTCCTACGAGCAGTACTTC.

The rearrangement links TRBV9 to TRBJ2-1, with D unclear. The J call could be wrong; TRBJ2-7 is a better fit for the DNA end. The CDR3 spans 14 residues. CDR1 SGDLS and CDR2 YYNGEE come from the germline V gene. Here the CDR3 reads CASSVAWGNYEQYF. The CDR3 nucleotides are TGTGCCAGCAGCGTAGCGTGGGGTAACTACGAGCAGTACTTC.

The J gene is TRBJ2-1, the V gene TRBV5-8, with TRBD1 matching over 8 bases. Germline CDR1 SGHTS, CDR2 YDEGEE. With 4 bases clipped from V and 8 bases from J, the junction kept 8 bases outside the gene matches. The CDR3 contains 14 residues. This CDR3 reads CASSPEMTGDEQFF. CDR3 in DNA: TGTGCCAGCAGCCCCGAAATGACAGGGGATGAGCAGTTCTTC.

There are a few counts of this clonotype. The genes are TRBV27 and TRBJ2-5, with a weak D call TRBD2 (5 bases). CDR1 and CDR2 (germline): MNHEY, SMNVEV (reference sequence). V dropped 2 bases and J dropped 9 bases, with 16 bases sitting between them. This CDR3 has 14 amino acids. The CDR3 loop is CASSLKRTFGAQYF. In DNA, the CDR3 is TGTGCCAGCAGTTTAAAAAGGACGTTCGGGGCCCAGTACTTC.

There are a few counts of this clonotype. The V and J genes are TRBV5-1 and TRBJ2-7; D gene ambiguous. Germline-derived CDR1 and CDR2 are SGHRS and YFSETQ. The CDR3 sequence is 13 residues long. V lost 0 bases, J lost 3 bases, and 7 bases lay in between. The CDR3 bases are TGCGCCAGCAGCTTGGATTCGGGCTACGAGCAGTACTTC. As protein: CASSLDSGYEQYF.

The sample holds a few counts of this clonotype. V gene TRBV20-1 combines with J gene TRBJ2-1, with D unresolved. The germline gives CDR1 DFQATT, CDR2 SNEGSKA (reference sequence). This CDR3 is built from 14 residues. Trimming stripped 6 bases from V and 8 bases from J, with 20 bases between. CDR3 sequence: CSAEVLGKGDEQFF. The CDR3 DNA reads TGCAGTGCCGAGGTTTTGGGGAAGGGCGATGAGCAGTTCTTC.

This clonotype has at least ten counts. This chain links TRBV24-1 with TRBJ1-5; D gene ambiguous. Germline V gene data show CDR1 as KGHDR and CDR2 as SFDVKD. The length of the CDR3 is 11 residues. Trimming took 6 bases from V and 2 from J, leaving 1 base between them. The CDR3 region is CATSCNQPQHF. CDR3 DNA: TGTGCCACCAGTTGCAATCAGCCCCAGCATTTT.

The chain links TRBV28 to TRBJ2-3; D unresolved. Germline values: CDR1 MDHEN, CDR2 SYDVKM. The V and J ends lost 6 bases and 8 bases respectively, with 12 bases between them. The CDR3 extends over 12 amino acids. CDR3 amino acids: CASSLPLGTQYF. DNA for the CDR3: TGTGCCAGCAGCCTTCCGCTAGGTACGCAGTATTTT.

The chain links TRBV28 to TRBJ2-2; TRBD2 matches at 8 bases. After removal of 7 bases from V and 5 bases from J, the junction contained 6 bases not matched to a gene. This CDR3 spans 14 amino acids. Germline values: CDR1 MDHEN, CDR2 SYDVKM. The CDR3 DNA is TGTGCCAGCACTCCGCGGGGGGAAACCGGGGAGCTGTTTTTT. Residues: CASTPRGETGELFF.

This clonotype was detected only a few times. The chain links TRBV5-4 to TRBJ2-1; 7 nucleotides line up with TRBD2. CDR3 length: 16 amino acids. Trimming at V came to 0 bases and at J to 5 bases, leaving 8 bases not matched to a gene. Germline assignment: CDR1 SGHNT and CDR2 YYREEE (reference sequence). CDR3 sequence reads: CASSLGGTKSNNEQFF. DNA for the CDR3: TGTGCCAGCAGCTTGGGTGGGACTAAAAGCAACAATGAGCAGTTCTTC.

The rearrangement links TRBV27 to TRBJ2-3, with 7 bases aligning to TRBD1. CDR1 and CDR2 from the germline V gene are MNHEY and SMNVEV (reference sequence). Germline trimming cut 7 bases from V and 5 bases from J; bases unmatched to any gene: 6. CDR3 length: 13 amino acids. CDR3 coding DNA: TGTGCCAGCACTAGGACAGGACAAGATACGCAGTATTTT. Protein sequence: CASTRTGQDTQYF.

The rearrangement links TRBV12-3 or TRBV12-4 to TRBJ1-2, with D unclear. V was cut by 5 bases and J by 9 bases, with 19 bases left in between. The CDR3 sequence is 14 residues long. The CDR3 DNA reads as TGTGCCAGCAGTAAACTTGGACGGAAAAGTAGCTACACCTTC. Its protein product is CASSKLGRKSSYTF.

The chain joins TRBV7-8 to TRBJ2-1, with D perhaps matching TRBD2 (6 bases). Germline CDR1 reads SGHVS; CDR2 reads FQNEAQ. The V gene lost 2 bases and the J gene lost 5 bases, with 10 bases spanning the gap. The CDR3 contains 14 residues. The CDR3 sequence: CASSLRREHNEQFF. The DNA for the CDR3 is TGTGCCAGCAGCTTAAGGCGGGAACACAATGAGCAGTTCTTC.

The table lists this clonotype with a few counts. The rearrangement links TRBV10-3 to TRBJ2-5; 9 nucleotides match TRBD1. The CDR3 runs to 15 residues. Per germline, CDR1 ENHRY and CDR2 SYGVKD. The ends lost 4 bases at V and 3 bases at J; junction bases unmatched: 6. CDR3 nucleotide sequence: TGTGCCATCAGTGCCCGGACAGGGGTGGAAGAGACCCAGTACTTC. It is translated as CAISARTGVEETQYF.

This clonotype has more than one count but fewer than ten. The chain carries TRBV7-2 and TRBJ2-5; D ambiguous. Looked up from germline, CDR1 is SGHTA and CDR2 is FQGNSA. The CDR3 spans 14 residues. Trimming took 5 bases from V and 7 from J, leaving 17 bases between them. The DNA of the CDR3 is TGTGCCAGCAGCCCCCCGGGCCGGTTAAGGACCCAGTACTTC. Translated, it gives CASSPPGRLRTQYF.

The chain couples TRBV6-2 or TRBV6-3 to TRBJ2-3; maybe TRBD1 (6 bases). Per the germline V gene, CDR1 is MNHEY and CDR2 is SVGEGT. Trimming shortened V by 2 bases and J by 2 bases, and 14 bases separated the two germline ends. The CDR3 spans 16 residues. For the CDR3, the DNA is TGTGCCAGCAGTTACGCTTCCGGGACAACCACAGATACGCAGTATTTT. This sequence encodes CASSYASGTTTDTQYF.

V and J are TRBV24-1 and TRBJ2-7, with no clear D. The germline V gene encodes CDR1 KGHDR and CDR2 SFDVKD. V was cut by 1 base and J by 6 bases, with 3 bases left in between. The CDR3 length is 11 residues. The CDR3 DNA reads TGTGCCACCAGTGATTTCCGCGAGCAGTACTTC. Protein sequence: CATSDFREQYF.

This clonotype was found many times. The junction differs from germline at one of its ends, possibly a read error. The rearrangement joins TRBV5-6 to TRBJ2-3; 10 bases line up with TRBD2. The CDR3 has 15 amino acids. The germline V gene has CDR1 SGHDT and CDR2 YYEEEE. This CDR3 is CASSFGTSGTDTQYF. The CDR3, as DNA: TGCGCCAGCAGCTTCGGGACTAGCGGCACAGATACGCAGTATTTT.

The chain uses TRBV12-3 or TRBV12-4 and TRBJ2-3, with D tentatively TRBD2 (6 bases). The length of the CDR3 is 13 residues. V dropped 3 bases and J dropped 8 bases, with 12 bases sitting between them. The CDR3 bases are TGTGCCAGCAGTTTTCTGGCGGGAAGTACGCAGTATTTT. Amino acids: CASSFLAGSTQYF.

This clonotype turned up a few times. The chain carries TRBV7-2 and TRBJ2-3; D ambiguous. The CDR3 extends over 15 amino acids. Germline V lookup: CDR1 SGHTA, CDR2 FQGNSA. The V end lost 5 bases, the J end lost 0 bases, and 12 bases lay between the germline ends. The CDR3: CASSPRNPSTDTQYF. The CDR3 nucleotides read TGTGCCAGCAGCCCTCGGAACCCTAGCACAGATACGCAGTATTTT.

This clonotype showed up many times. This may come from a read error, since a much larger clone is one base off. V is TRBV4-3 and J is TRBJ2-5, with D possibly being TRBD1 (5 bases). Germline lookup yields CDR1 LGHNA and CDR2 YSLEER. The CDR3 spans 16 residues. V lost 0 bases, J lost 1 base, and 12 bases lay in between. The CDR3 here is CASSQDGASPQETQYF. The CDR3 DNA reads as TGCGCCAGCAGCCAAGATGGGGCAAGCCCCCAAGAGACCCAGTACTTC.

A few counts support this clonotype. V and J are TRBV6-1 and TRBJ2-1, with D possibly being TRBD1 or TRBD2 (5 bases each). The CDR3 is made up of 14 amino acids. Germline lookup yields CDR1 MNHNS and CDR2 SASEGT. The ends were cut back, 1 base at V and 6 bases at J, with 10 bases in the middle. CDR3 DNA sequence: TGTGCCAGCAGTGAAGGGGATGGGGGCAATGAGCAGTTCTTC. As protein: CASSEGDGGNEQFF.